Listed below are T cell receptor beta chains from one sample, sequenced in a study of T cells in Graves' hyperthyroidism and ophthalmopathy. Using its own MiXCR run on the multiplex PCR reads, TCRdb lists one record per CDR3 protein. The sample consists of about 460,000 distinct CDR3 sequences, 20% to 25% of them appearing once. Input material: blood. These receptors came from a woman in her seventies with Graves' ophthalmopathy. The conserved cysteine and the conserved F or W are not part of the CDR3 here.

J,V,CDR3
TRBJ1-3,TRBV7-2,ASTLGATSGNTIY
TRBJ1-5,TRBV6-1,ASSLIPTGNSLGNQPQH
TRBJ1-1,TRBV20-1,SARDVGGRVGNTEAF
TRBJ2-7,TRBV7-2,ASSLAQTFVEPY
TRBJ2-7,TRBV20-1,SAEAVYEQY
TRBJ1-2,TRBV14,ASSQDNRIWGYT
TRBJ2-7,TRBV6-1,ASTPRAGWAEQY
TRBJ2-7,TRBV27,ASSFLTSLSYEQY
TRBJ2-2,TRBV28,ASSSRGQAANTGELF
TRBJ2-3,TRBV5-4,ASSRTGKTDTQY
TRBJ2-1,TRBV7-2,ASSSAGGRINNEQF
TRBJ2-1,TRBV9,ASSPREAGVRGSYNEQF
TRBJ2-1,TRBV11-2,ASTQATSYNEQF
TRBJ1-1,TRBV7-2,ASSQAAMLNTEAF
TRBJ1-1,TRBV12-3/TRBV12-4,ASSFGSKTEAF
TRBJ1-4,TRBV6-1,AARRAGGLDEKLF
TRBJ2-7,TRBV30,AWSVLTGVPYEQY
TRBJ2-3,TRBV7-2,ASSSLAGGWDTQY
TRBJ1-1,TRBV15,ATRRTGGTEAF
TRBJ2-5,TRBV10-3,AISDASGVQETQY
TRBJ2-1,TRBV30,AVAGEFYNEQF
TRBJ1-3,TRBV13,ASSLKLLRNTIY
TRBJ2-3,TRBV10-1,ASSAVGTTDTQY
TRBJ1-6,TRBV7-2,ASSSGPGPPLH
TRBJ2-3,TRBV7-3,ASSLSWQGVGITDTQY
TRBJ1-1,TRBV12-3/TRBV12-4,ASSLGKGWGTEAF
TRBJ2-1,TRBV20-1,SVISGSGYNEQF
TRBJ2-2,TRBV5-1,ASSLRSTGELF
TRBJ2-3,TRBV7-3,ASSLNGGSDTQY
TRBJ2-5,TRBV12-3/TRBV12-4,ASSLRDGGAQETQY
TRBJ1-5,TRBV30,AWSVGVANQPQH
TRBJ1-5,TRBV12-3/TRBV12-4,ASSLGSGGNDQPQH
TRBJ2-2,TRBV6-6,ASSYQGTVNTGELF